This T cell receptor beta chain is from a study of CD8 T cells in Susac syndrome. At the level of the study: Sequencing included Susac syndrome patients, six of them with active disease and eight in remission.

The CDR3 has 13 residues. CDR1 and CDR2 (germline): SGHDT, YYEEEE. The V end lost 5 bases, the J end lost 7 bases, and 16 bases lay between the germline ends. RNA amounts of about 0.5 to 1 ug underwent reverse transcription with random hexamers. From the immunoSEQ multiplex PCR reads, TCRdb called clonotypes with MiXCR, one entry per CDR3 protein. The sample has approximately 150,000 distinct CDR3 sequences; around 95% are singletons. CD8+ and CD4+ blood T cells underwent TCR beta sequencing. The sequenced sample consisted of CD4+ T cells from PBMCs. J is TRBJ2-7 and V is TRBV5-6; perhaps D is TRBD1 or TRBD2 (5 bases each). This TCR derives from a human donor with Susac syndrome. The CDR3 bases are TGTGCCAGCAGTGGACCGGGACCGGGGGAGCAGTACTTC. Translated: CASSGPGPGEQYF.